The text below deals with one T cell receptor beta chain. The data were taken from a study of T cell changes during pregnancy in multiple sclerosis. With 2 bases removed from V and 5 bases from J, the gap between germline ends came to 7 bases. The CDR3 totals 13 residues. The germline gives CDR1 SGHTA, CDR2 FQGNSA. Repertoires were generated with immunoSEQ multiplex PCR, while TCRdb's copy carries only in-frame clones and drops some. The top ten hold approximately 0.8% of the sample, which has 75,000 to 100,000 clones, about nine tenths seen once. Sequencing used peripheral blood, obtained in the second trimester of pregnancy. The receptor was derived from a female donor in good health, enrolled as a control in a pregnancy study. The chain combines TRBV7-2 with TRBJ1-5; D gene uncertain. Here the CDR3 reads CASSLQADQPQHF. Here the CDR3 DNA reads TGTGCCAGCAGCTTACAGGCCGATCAGCCCCAGCATTTT.